This TCR beta chain was observed in a study of blood T cells in healthy people across ages. General observations from the study: Per million T cells, the diversity of TCR beta decreased roughly linearly as age advanced.

Concerning this clonotype: Its antigen remains unknown.

Alongside a J-beta primer mix, a sample-barcoded 5' primer served in a second PCR lasting about 6 to 12 cycles. Each cDNA molecule was tagged by a template-switch adaptor with 12 random nucleotides. No fewer than 3 million CDR3-containing paired-end reads came from each sample. TCRdb analysed the 5' RACE reads with MiXCR anew, one entry per CDR3 protein. The table includes around 690,000 distinct CDR3 sequences, approximately 50% detected once. Isolation of PBMCs gave at least 7 million cells per sample. Trimming cost V 0 bases and J 3 bases, with 8 bases left between them. The CDR3 extends over 15 amino acids. Per germline, CDR1 SGHDN and CDR2 FVKESK.

Sequencing used blood. The sequence was obtained from a man aged 55 to 70 in good health. The chain has TRBV14 and TRBJ1-4, with D unclear. The CDR3 protein is CASSQERASNEKLFF. The DNA of the CDR3 is TGTGCCAGCAGCCAAGAAAGGGCATCTAATGAAAAACTGTTTTTT. The full variable domain, completed using reference TRBV14 and TRBJ1-4, is EAGVTQFPSHSVIEKGQTVTLRCDPISGHDNLYWYRRVMGKEIKFLLHFVKESKQDESGMPNNRFLAERTGGTYSTLKVQPAELEDSGVYFCASSQERASNEKLFFGSGTQLSVL.